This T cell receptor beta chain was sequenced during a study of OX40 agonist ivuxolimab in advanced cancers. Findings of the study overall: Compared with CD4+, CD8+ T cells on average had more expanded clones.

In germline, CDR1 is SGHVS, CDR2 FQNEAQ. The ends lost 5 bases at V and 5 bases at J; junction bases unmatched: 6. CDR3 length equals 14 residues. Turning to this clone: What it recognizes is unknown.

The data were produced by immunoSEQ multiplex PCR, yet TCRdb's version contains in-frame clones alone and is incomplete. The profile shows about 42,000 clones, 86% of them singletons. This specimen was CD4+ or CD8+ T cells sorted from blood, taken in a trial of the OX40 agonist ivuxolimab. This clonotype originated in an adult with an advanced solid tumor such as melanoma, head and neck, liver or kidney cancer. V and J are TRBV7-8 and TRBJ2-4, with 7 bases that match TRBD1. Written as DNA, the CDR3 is TGTGCCAGCAGCACGGGACAGTCGGAAAACATTCAGTACTTC. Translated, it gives CASSTGQSENIQYF.